These 31 T cell receptor beta chains were sequenced from one sample in a study of T cells in Graves' hyperthyroidism and ophthalmopathy. RNA transcripts provided the source from which TCR beta CDR3 regions were amplified. In the first-round RT-PCR of the TCR CDR3, the HTBI primer set was used. A single record per CDR3 protein comes from TCRdb applying MiXCR to the multiplex PCR reads. The data contain under 500,000 distinct CDR3 sequences, roughly an eighth of them singletons. The specimen sequenced was blood. The receptors here all came from a middle-aged man with Graves' ophthalmopathy.

This clonotype has ten or more counts. The chain is built from TRBV3-1 and TRBJ2-1; D is possibly TRBD1 (6 bases). CDR1 and CDR2 from the germline V gene are LGHDT and YNNKEL (reference sequence). The V end lost 4 bases, the J end lost 4 bases, and 8 bases lay between the germline ends. This CDR3 has 13 residues. This CDR3 reads CASSRDMYNEQFF. The CDR3, as DNA: TGTGCCAGCAGCCGGGACATGTACAATGAGCAGTTCTTC.

This clonotype was seen only a few times. A much larger clone sits a single nucleotide away, making a read error possible. V is TRBV7-7 and J is TRBJ2-3; TRBD1 aligns across 7 bases. In germline, CDR1 is SSHAT, CDR2 FNYEAQ (reference sequence). CDR3 size: 15 residues. The CDR3 reads CASSLGTVHTDTQCF. The DNA for the CDR3 is TGTGCTAGCAGCCTCGGGACAGTTCACACAGATACGCAGTGTTTT.

This chain joins TRBV7-3 and TRBJ2-3; no firm D call. This CDR3 has 14 residues. Between the trimmed V and J ends, which lost 5 bases and 1 base, there was a span of 10 bases. Germline CDR1 reads SGHTA; CDR2 reads FQGTGA. CDR3 DNA: TGTGCCAGCAGCCCGAGACCAGGCACAGATACGCAGTATTTT. Its protein is CASSPRPGTDTQYF. The whole variable domain, filled in from reference TRBV7-3 and TRBJ2-3, reads GAGVSQTPSNKVTEKGKYVELRCDPISGHTALYWYRQSLGQGPEFLIYFQGTGAADDSGLPNDRFFAVRPEGSVSTLKIQRTERGDSAVYLCASSPRPGTDTQYFGPGTRLTVL.

This clonotype was seen ten or more times. V is TRBV29-1 and J is TRBJ2-1; no clear D. V lost 3 bases, J lost 10 bases, and 22 bases lay in between. This CDR3 is built from 15 residues. Germline V gene data show CDR1 as SQVTM and CDR2 as ANQGSEA. CDR3 loop: CSVEIPEHPGREQFF. CDR3 nucleotide sequence: TGCAGCGTTGAGATACCCGAACACCCAGGACGGGAGCAGTTCTTC.

This chain joins TRBV14 and TRBJ2-5; TRBD1 might be the D (5 bases). Trimming stripped 4 bases from V and 2 bases from J, with 17 bases between. The germline CDR1 and CDR2 sequences are SGHDN and FVKESK. There are 16 residues in the CDR3. The DNA of the CDR3 is TGTGCCAGCAGCCCCCGAAACCGACAGTTACAAGAGACCCAGTACTTC. It specifies CASSPRNRQLQETQYF.

The table lists this clonotype with a count of one. The chain couples TRBV19 to TRBJ2-7; D is ambiguous. The CDR3 is made up of 14 amino acids. In germline, CDR1 is LNHDA, CDR2 SQIVND (reference sequence). Trimming took 0 bases from V and 1 from J, leaving 7 bases between them. CDR3 residues: CASSIDGRSYEQYF. The CDR3 region has the DNA TGTGCCAGTAGTATAGACGGGCGATCCTACGAGCAGTACTTC.

This clonotype was seen ten or more times. The chain uses TRBV15 and TRBJ2-4; TRBD2 aligns across 9 bases. The CDR3 loop spans 17 amino acids. V dropped 8 bases and J dropped 1; count of bases not matched to a gene: 12. CDR1 is LNHNV, CDR2 YYDKDF, per germline (reference sequence). The CDR3 DNA sequence: TGTGCCACCGCTCCTGGGGGCGGGAGGGGTGCCAAAAACATTCAGTACTTC. This sequence encodes CATAPGGGRGAKNIQYF.

The gene calls are TRBV7-3 and TRBJ2-5, with 9 bases lining up with TRBD1. Trimming took 5 bases from V and 4 from J; bases not matched to a gene: 5. The CDR3 is made up of 14 amino acids. CDR1 and CDR2 (germline): SGHTA, FQGTGA. This CDR3 reads CASSVGQGSETQYF. Written as DNA, the CDR3 is TGTGCCAGCAGCGTAGGACAGGGGTCAGAGACCCAGTACTTC.

The J gene is TRBJ2-1, the V gene TRBV6-5, with TRBD2 matching over 11 bases. CDR3 size: 16 residues. V was clipped by 0 bases and J by 5 bases; unmatched bases: 3. Germline loops: CDR1 MNHEY, CDR2 SVGAGI. The CDR3, as DNA: TGTGCCAGCAGTTACTCGAGACTAGCGGGGAACAATGAGCAGTTCTTC. Translated: CASSYSRLAGNNEQFF.

This clonotype was counted many times. The chain couples TRBV6-1 to TRBJ2-2; the D gene is possibly TRBD1 (6 bases). Germline lookup yields CDR1 MNHNS and CDR2 SASEGT. The V gene lost 3 bases and the J gene lost 7 bases, with 12 bases spanning the gap. This CDR3 is 14 amino acids long. As DNA, the CDR3 is TGTGCCAGCAGTGAGGGACACTCTGTCGGGGAGCTGTTTTTT. Protein product: CASSEGHSVGELFF.

CDR3 sequence (DNA): TGTGCCAGCAGCTTAACCTCGGGACAGGGCTTGGGGGGCACTGAAGCTTTCTTT. It is translated as CASSLTSGQGLGGTEAFF. The chain is built from TRBV7-6 and TRBJ1-1, with 9 bases that match TRBD1. Germline CDR1 reads SGHVS; CDR2 reads FNYEAQ. With V trimmed by 2 bases and J by 4 bases, 14 bases remained unmatched. CDR3 length: 18 amino acids.

This clonotype has only a few counts. V usage is TRBV7-9 and J usage is TRBJ1-4; D is perhaps TRBD1 (5 bases). This CDR3 is built from 15 residues. The V gene lost 2 bases and the J gene lost 6 bases, with 13 bases spanning the gap. In germline, CDR1 is SEHNR, CDR2 FQNEAQ (reference sequence). The CDR3 sequence is CASSLSVGGYEKLFF. CDR3 sequence (DNA): TGTGCCAGCAGCTTATCGGTTGGGGGATATGAAAAACTGTTTTTT.

This rearrangement joins TRBV6-1 to TRBJ2-5; 7 bases are a match to TRBD2. The CDR3 runs 13 residues. Trimming removed 2 bases from V and 5 bases from J; junction bases left unmatched: 2. Germline V gene lookup returns CDR1 MNHNS and CDR2 SASEGT. DNA of the CDR3: TGTGCCAGCAGTGAAAATAGCGGGGAGACCCAGTACTTC. It specifies CASSENSGETQYF.

This clonotype was recorded a few times. The chain employs TRBV6-1 and TRBJ1-2; 7 nucleotides match TRBD1. CDR3 length: 14 residues. Per the germline V gene, CDR1 is MNHNS and CDR2 is SASEGT. The V segment lost 5 bases and the J segment 5 bases; nucleotides outside the gene matches: 8. The CDR3 bases are TGTGCCAGCAGTTCCCCAGGGGGAGCTTATGGCTACACCTTC. Amino acid sequence: CASSSPGGAYGYTF.

The V gene is TRBV12-3 or TRBV12-4, the J gene TRBJ2-2, with D uncertain. The CDR3 covers 11 residues. The V gene lost 5 bases and the J gene lost 5 bases, with 3 bases spanning the gap. CDR3 loop: CASSKTGELFF. Written as DNA, the CDR3 is TGTGCCAGCAGTAAAACCGGGGAGCTGTTTTTT.

A note on this clonotype: This may be a read error, as it is one base from a much larger clone. Since no conserved phenylalanine or tryptophan closes the CDR3, a read error is the likely cause. V gene TRBV12-3 or TRBV12-4 combines with J gene TRBJ2-3; D uncertain. The CDR3 is made up of 11 amino acids. V gave up 7 bases and J gave up 3 bases, with 5 bases separating them. The CDR3 coding sequence is TGTGCCAGCACCATTACAGATACGCAGTATTCT. Its translation is CASTITDTQYS.

The chain is built from TRBV12-3 or TRBV12-4 and TRBJ1-3, with D unclear. Trimming stripped 6 bases from V and 0 bases from J, with 6 bases between. The CDR3 is made up of 13 amino acids. CDR3 sequence (DNA): TGTGCCAGCAGGAAGAGCTCTGGAAACACCATATATTTT. Translating gives CASRKSSGNTIYF.

This clonotype has a count of ten or more. The chain joins TRBV29-1 to TRBJ2-7, with D unclear. Germline assignment: CDR1 SQVTM and CDR2 ANQGSEA. CDR3 length: 14 amino acids. Deletions cut 6 bases from V and 3 bases from J, with 18 bases between. The CDR3 DNA is TGCAGCGTCCTACGAGCAGGTACTAACTACGAGCAGTACTTC. The encoded protein is CSVLRAGTNYEQYF.

This clonotype has at least ten counts. The chain is built from TRBV2 and TRBJ2-7; 11 bases line up with TRBD1. The CDR3 is 15 amino acids. The germline V gene encodes CDR1 SNHLY and CDR2 FYNNEI. J lost 1 base, V lost 6 bases, and 5 bases had no gene match. The CDR3 DNA is TGTGCCAGCAGCGGACAGGGGGCGGGGTCCTACGAGCAGTACTTC. This gives the protein CASSGQGAGSYEQYF. Variable domain in full (rest from reference TRBV2 and TRBJ2-7): EPEVTQTPSHQVTQMGQEVILRCVPISNHLYFYWYRQILGQKVEFLVSFYNNEISEKSEIFDDQFSVERPDGSNFTLKIRSTKLEDSAMYFCASSGQGAGSYEQYFGPGTRLTVT.

This clonotype was found many times. The gene calls are TRBV27 and TRBJ2-7, with 9 bases fitting TRBD2. Trimming removed 6 bases from V and 0 bases from J; junction bases left unmatched: 3. CDR1 MNHEY and CDR2 SMNVEV come from the germline V gene (reference sequence). This CDR3 spans 14 amino acids. The CDR3 sequence: CASRGTSNSYEQYF. Here the CDR3 DNA reads TGTGCCAGCAGAGGGACTAGCAACTCCTACGAGCAGTACTTC.

This clonotype was picked up a small number of times. The chain links TRBV29-1 to TRBJ2-7; 11 bases are shared with TRBD2. CDR1 and CDR2 (germline): SQVTM, ANQGSEA. This CDR3 has 17 amino acids. After removal of 7 bases from V and 3 bases from J, the junction contained 17 bases not matched to a gene. CDR3 DNA: TGCAGCGCGAGTAGCGGGAGGGCCTTCAGTGGGGACTACGAGCAGTACTTC. Encoded protein: CSASSGRAFSGDYEQYF.

This clonotype came up many times. The chain combines TRBV5-1 with TRBJ2-7, with 15 nucleotides matching TRBD2. The CDR3 contains 15 residues. In germline, CDR1 is SGHRS, CDR2 YFSETQ. The junction had 2 bases not matched to a gene; V was cut back by 3 bases and J by 4 bases. In DNA, the CDR3 is TGCGCCAGCAGCTCGGGACTAGCGGGAGGTTACGAGCAGTACTTC. It is translated as CASSSGLAGGYEQYF.

The V gene is TRBV19, the J gene TRBJ2-4; D possibly uses TRBD1 or TRBD2 (5 bases each). The CDR3 is 13 residues long. V was shortened by 6 bases and J by 5 bases, with 11 bases between the two germline ends. From germline, CDR1 is LNHDA and CDR2 SQIVND (reference sequence). The DNA of the CDR3 is TGTGCCAGTAGCCCCGGGACCCAAAACATTCAGTACTTC. This gives the protein CASSPGTQNIQYF.

This clonotype came up a few times. V and J are TRBV7-2 and TRBJ1-5; the D gene is possibly TRBD1 (5 bases). CDR3 length: 14 residues. Germline V gene sequence: CDR1 SGHTA, CDR2 FQGNSA. V dropped 5 bases and J dropped 1 base, with 9 bases sitting between them. CDR3: CASSVDTSNQPQHF. The CDR3, as DNA: TGTGCCAGCAGCGTGGACACCAGCAATCAGCCCCAGCATTTT.

This clonotype came up a few times. This chain links TRBV10-3 with TRBJ2-7, with 8 positions matching TRBD2. This CDR3 has 17 amino acids. With V trimmed by 4 bases and J by 3 bases, 14 bases remained unmatched. Germline CDR1 reads ENHRY; CDR2 reads SYGVKD. The chain's CDR3 is CAISVGDSPGGYYEQYF. As DNA, the CDR3 is TGTGCCATCAGTGTGGGGGATTCCCCGGGAGGGTACTACGAGCAGTACTTC.

As for this clonotype: An end of the junction does not agree with germline; a read error may underlie this. The gene calls are TRBV7-2 and TRBJ2-1, with D possibly being TRBD1 or TRBD2 (5 bases each). Germline assignment: CDR1 SGHTA and CDR2 FQGNSA. The CDR3 runs to 14 residues. This chain's CDR3 is CASSRGGSYNKQFF. The CDR3 coding sequence is TGTGCCAGCAGCCGGGGCGGATCCTACAATAAGCAGTTCTTC.

The V call is TRBV4-1, the J call TRBJ1-1, with D unresolved. Germline V lookup: CDR1 MGHRA, CDR2 YSYEKL. V was pared by 3 bases and J by 0 bases, with 14 bases between. CDR3 length: 16 amino acids. The CDR3 DNA reads as TGCGCCAGCAGCCACTCCTCGACAAAGATGAACACTGAAGCTTTCTTT. Protein product: CASSHSSTKMNTEAFF.

In this sample, this clonotype turned up many times. V and J are TRBV10-3 and TRBJ1-1; D may be TRBD1 (5 bases). Trimming cost V 3 bases and J 6 bases, with 11 bases left between them. This CDR3 contains 13 residues. CDR1 and CDR2 from the germline V gene are ENHRY and SYGVKD. The CDR3 sequence: CAISDPGPSEAFF. CDR3 nucleotide sequence: TGTGCCATCAGTGACCCGGGACCTTCTGAAGCTTTCTTT.

This clonotype was picked up many times. This chain links TRBV24-1 with TRBJ2-7, with TRBD1 identical over 10 bases. Germline CDR1 and CDR2: KGHDR and SFDVKD. The J segment lost 5 bases and the V segment lost 7 bases, leaving 10 bases of the junction unmatched. The CDR3 is made up of 15 amino acids. The CDR3 spells CATSPAGQGWHEQYF. Here the CDR3 DNA reads TGTGCCACCAGCCCGGCGGGACAGGGGTGGCACGAGCAGTACTTC.

The chain links TRBV6-1 to TRBJ1-2; D is possibly TRBD1 (5 bases). CDR3 size: 15 residues. V lost 3 bases and J 4 bases, leaving 15 bases between the germline ends. Germline V gene sequence: CDR1 MNHNS, CDR2 SASEGT. The chain's CDR3 is CASSEGESSGYGYTF. In DNA, the CDR3 is TGTGCCAGCAGTGAGGGGGAGAGTTCGGGCTATGGCTACACCTTC.

The chain is built from TRBV7-3 and TRBJ2-2; D is perhaps TRBD1 or TRBD2 (6 bases each). Germline loops: CDR1 SGHTA, CDR2 FQGTGA. V lost 2 bases and J lost 6, with 10 bases in between. The CDR3 runs 14 residues. The CDR3 protein is CASSLDRGPGELFF. As DNA, the CDR3 is TGTGCCAGCAGCTTAGATCGGGGGCCCGGGGAGCTGTTTTTT.